This T cell receptor beta chain was found in a study of neoadjuvant anti-PD-1 for oral cavity cancer. Study-wide context: Patients without progression got a fourth dose around day 43.

General observations from the study: PBMC Gini-index clonality exceeded responders' in non-responders post-nivolumab.

Some clones are missing from TCRdb's copy, which holds only in-frame ones; the method was immunoSEQ multiplex PCR. The sample records 60,000 to 80,000 clones, approximately 80% being singletons. This CDR3 has 16 residues. The ends lost 6 bases at V and 7 bases at J; junction bases unmatched: 17. Germline values: CDR1 SGHRS, CDR2 YFSETQ. Remarks on this clone: Its antigen is currently unknown.

This TCR was sampled from a person aged 35 to 85 with oral cavity squamous cell carcinoma. The source material was PBMCs, sampled before nivolumab (anti-PD-1) treatment. The chain joins TRBV5-1 to TRBJ2-3, with 7 nucleotides matching TRBD1. The CDR3 reads CASTSGDRYSENTQYF. In nucleotides, the CDR3 is TGCGCCAGCACGTCTGGGGACAGATATTCTGAGAATACGCAGTATTTT.